The 7 T cell receptor beta chains in this list originate from one sample, sequenced in a study of cytomegalovirus exposure and HLA in healthy donors (dated by TCRdb to 2016 to 2017). The library came from the immunoSEQ multiplex PCR assay. A mixture of 60 forward primers for TCR Vbeta segments and 13 reverse primers for TCR Jbeta segments was used in the multiplex PCR. TCRdb carries this immuneACCESS record with in-frame sequences only. Its versions omit some clonotypes, under half of them owing to an unresolved V gene in the studies checked, with the rest unexplained. The sample's table lists a count of 130,000 or so clones. Together, the top ten hold 1.5% to 2% of the sample. What was sequenced was PBMCs. Receptor source: a woman aged 55-69 years in good health and CMV-seronegative.

The rearrangement uses TRBV18 and TRBJ2-1, with D unclear. This CDR3 is 13 amino acids long. V was cut by 0 bases and J by 2 bases, with 2 bases left in between. Germline values: CDR1 KGHSH, CDR2 LQKENI. CDR3 amino acids: CASSPPAYNEQFF. CDR3 nucleotide sequence: TGTGCCAGCTCACCACCCGCCTACAATGAGCAGTTCTTC.

The rearrangement joins TRBV4-2 to TRBJ2-2, with D possibly being TRBD1 (6 bases). V lost 0 bases, J lost 2 bases, and 13 bases lay in between. There are 17 residues in the CDR3. Looked up from germline, CDR1 is LGHNA and CDR2 is YNFKEQ. This chain's CDR3 is CASSQEPTGLNTGELFF. The CDR3, as DNA: TGTGCCAGCAGCCAAGAACCGACAGGCCTTAACACCGGGGAGCTGTTTTTT.

This sequence joins TRBV15 and TRBJ2-7, with a weak D call TRBD2 (6 bases). CDR3 size: 14 residues. V was pared by 0 bases and J by 3 bases, with 9 bases between. Germline V gene data show CDR1 as LNHNV and CDR2 as YYDKDF (reference sequence). CDR3 sequence reads: CATSRDRGGYEQYF. The CDR3 DNA sequence: TGTGCCACCAGCAGAGATAGGGGAGGCTACGAGCAGTACTTC. Full variable domain (remainder filled in from reference TRBV15 and TRBJ2-7): DAMVIQNPRYQVTQFGKPVTLSCSQTLNHNVMYWYQQKSSQAPKLLFHYYDKDFNNEADTPDNFQSRRPNTSFCFLDIRSPGLGDTAMYLCATSRDRGGYEQYFGPGTRLTVT.

This chain connects TRBV28 to TRBJ2-7; D may be TRBD1 (5 bases). This CDR3 contains 12 residues. CDR1 and CDR2 from the germline V gene are MDHEN and SYDVKM. The V end was cut by 1 base, the J end by 6 bases, with 7 bases between. The CDR3 reads CASSLLGREQYF. The CDR3 DNA reads as TGTGCCAGCAGTTTATTGGGGCGCGAGCAGTACTTC.

The chain is built from TRBV9 and TRBJ1-2; 8 bases are shared with TRBD1. The CDR3 runs to 17 residues. V dropped 4 bases and J dropped 4; count of bases not matched to a gene: 15. Germline V CDR1 and CDR2: SGDLS, YYNGEE. CDR3 region: CASSPRDRPEAPYGYTF. The CDR3 bases are TGTGCCAGCAGCCCTCGGGACAGGCCCGAGGCCCCCTATGGCTACACCTTC. The full variable domain, with the rest looked up from reference TRBV9 and TRBJ1-2, is DSGVTQTPKHLITATGQRVTLRCSPRSGDLSVYWYQQSLDQGLQFLIQYYNGEERAKGNILERFSAQQFPDLHSELNLSSLELGDSALYFCASSPRDRPEAPYGYTFGSGTRLTVV.

The chain is built from TRBV28 and TRBJ2-7; no definite D call. CDR3 length: 14 residues. Trimming shortened V by 3 bases and J by 3 bases, and 12 bases separated the two germline ends. CDR1 MDHEN and CDR2 SYDVKM come from the germline V gene. CDR3 protein: CASSFSRPDYEQYF. DNA of the CDR3: TGTGCCAGCAGTTTTAGCAGACCAGACTACGAGCAGTACTTC. The complete variable domain, with remaining parts taken from reference TRBV28 and TRBJ2-7, reads DVKVTQSSRYLVKRTGEKVFLECVQDMDHENMFWYRQDPGLGLRLIYFSYDVKMKEKGDIPEGYSVSREKKERFSLILESASTNQTSMYLCASSFSRPDYEQYFGPGTRLTVT.

This chain uses TRBV2 with TRBJ1-3; D is ambiguous. The germline CDR1 and CDR2 sequences are SNHLY and FYNNEI. This CDR3 has 18 amino acids. Trimming removed 4 bases from V and 0 bases from J, with 19 bases in between. CDR3 amino acids: CASSAVLYRELSGNTIYF. CDR3 nucleotides: TGTGCCAGCAGTGCAGTCCTCTACCGGGAACTCTCTGGAAACACCATATATTTT.